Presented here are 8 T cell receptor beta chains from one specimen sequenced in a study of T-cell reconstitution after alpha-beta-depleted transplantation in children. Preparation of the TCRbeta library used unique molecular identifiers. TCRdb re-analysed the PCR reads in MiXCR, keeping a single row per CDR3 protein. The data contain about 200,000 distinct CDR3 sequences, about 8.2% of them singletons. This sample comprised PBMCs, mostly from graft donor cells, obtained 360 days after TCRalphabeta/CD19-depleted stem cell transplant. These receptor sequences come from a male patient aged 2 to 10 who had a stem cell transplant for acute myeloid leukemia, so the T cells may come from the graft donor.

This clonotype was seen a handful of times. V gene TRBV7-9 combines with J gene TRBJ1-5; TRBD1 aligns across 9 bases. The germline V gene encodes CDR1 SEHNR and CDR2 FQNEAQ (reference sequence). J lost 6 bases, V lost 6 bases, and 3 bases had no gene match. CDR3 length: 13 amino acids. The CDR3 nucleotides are TGTGCCAGCAGTCGACAGGGGGGTCAGCCCCAGCATTTT. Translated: CASSRQGGQPQHF.

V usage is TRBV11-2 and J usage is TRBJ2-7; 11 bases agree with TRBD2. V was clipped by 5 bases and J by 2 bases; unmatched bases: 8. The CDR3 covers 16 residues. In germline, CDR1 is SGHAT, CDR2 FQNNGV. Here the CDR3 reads CASSVSGTSGAYEQYF. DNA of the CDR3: TGTGCCAGCAGCGTTAGTGGGACTAGCGGAGCCTACGAGCAGTACTTC.

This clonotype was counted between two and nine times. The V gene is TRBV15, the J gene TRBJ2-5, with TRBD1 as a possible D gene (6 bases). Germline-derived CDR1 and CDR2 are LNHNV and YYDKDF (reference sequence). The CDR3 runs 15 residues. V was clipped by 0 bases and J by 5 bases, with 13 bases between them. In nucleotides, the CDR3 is TGTGCCACCAGCAGAGATCGAAGGGGGTGGGAGACCCAGTACTTC. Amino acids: CATSRDRRGWETQYF.

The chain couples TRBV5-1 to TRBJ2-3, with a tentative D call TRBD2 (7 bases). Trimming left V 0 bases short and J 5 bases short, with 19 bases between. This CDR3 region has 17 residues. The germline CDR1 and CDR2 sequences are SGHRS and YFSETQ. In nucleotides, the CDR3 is TGCGCCAGCAGCTTGGATCGTCCAGCAGGGGAGGGAGATACGCAGTATTTT. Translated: CASSLDRPAGEGDTQYF.

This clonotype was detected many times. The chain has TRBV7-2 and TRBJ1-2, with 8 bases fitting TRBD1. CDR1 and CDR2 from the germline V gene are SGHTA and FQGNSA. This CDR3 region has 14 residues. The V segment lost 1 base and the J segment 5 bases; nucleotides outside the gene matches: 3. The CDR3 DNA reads TGTGCCAGCAGCTTAGAGGGACAGGTTTATGGCTACACCTTC. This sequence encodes CASSLEGQVYGYTF.

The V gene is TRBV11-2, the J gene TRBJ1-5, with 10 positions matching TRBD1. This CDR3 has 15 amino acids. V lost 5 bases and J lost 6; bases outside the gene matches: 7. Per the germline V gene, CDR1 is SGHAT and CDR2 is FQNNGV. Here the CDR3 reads CASSAGQGLAQPQHF. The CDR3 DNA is TGTGCCAGCAGCGCGGGACAGGGGTTAGCTCAGCCCCAGCATTTT.

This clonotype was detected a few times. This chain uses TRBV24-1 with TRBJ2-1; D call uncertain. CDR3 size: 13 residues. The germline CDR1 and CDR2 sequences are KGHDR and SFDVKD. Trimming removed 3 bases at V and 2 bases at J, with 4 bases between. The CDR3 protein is CATSDGTYNEQFF. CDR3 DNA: TGTGCCACCAGTGATGGTACCTACAATGAGCAGTTCTTC.

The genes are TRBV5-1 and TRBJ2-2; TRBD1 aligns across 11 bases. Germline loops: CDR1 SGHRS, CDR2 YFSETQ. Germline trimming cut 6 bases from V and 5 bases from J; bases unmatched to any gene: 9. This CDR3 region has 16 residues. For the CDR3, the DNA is TGCGCCAGCAACCCCTCCGGGACAGGGGGAACCGGGGAGCTGTTTTTT. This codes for CASNPSGTGGTGELFF.